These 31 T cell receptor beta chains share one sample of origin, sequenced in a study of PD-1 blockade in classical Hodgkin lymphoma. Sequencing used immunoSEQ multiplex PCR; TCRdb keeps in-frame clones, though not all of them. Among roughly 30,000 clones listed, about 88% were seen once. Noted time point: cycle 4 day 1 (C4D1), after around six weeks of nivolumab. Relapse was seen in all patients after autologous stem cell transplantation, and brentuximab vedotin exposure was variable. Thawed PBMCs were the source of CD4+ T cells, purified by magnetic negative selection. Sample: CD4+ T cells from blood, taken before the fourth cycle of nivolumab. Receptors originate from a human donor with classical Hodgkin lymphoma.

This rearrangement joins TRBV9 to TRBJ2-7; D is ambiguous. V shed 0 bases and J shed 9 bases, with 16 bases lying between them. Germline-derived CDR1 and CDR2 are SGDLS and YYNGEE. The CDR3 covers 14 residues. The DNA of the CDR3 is TGTGCCAGCAGCGTAGTGAATGGTCTACGAGGGCAGTACTTC. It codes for CASSVVNGLRGQYF.

The CDR3 sequence: CAWSRTSGEQYF. The DNA of the CDR3 is TGTGCCTGGAGTAGGACATCGGGCGAGCAGTACTTC. This rearrangement joins TRBV30 to TRBJ2-7, with TRBD1 as a possible D gene (5 bases). Germline V CDR1 and CDR2: GTSNPN, SVGIG (reference sequence). The V end lost 2 bases, the J end lost 6 bases, and 11 bases lay between the germline ends. CDR3 length: 12 residues.

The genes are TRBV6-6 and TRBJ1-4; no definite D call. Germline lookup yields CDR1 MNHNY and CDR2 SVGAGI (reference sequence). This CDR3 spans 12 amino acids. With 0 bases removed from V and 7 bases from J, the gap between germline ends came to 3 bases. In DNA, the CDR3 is TGTGCCAGCAGTTACTCGAGTGAAAAACTGTTTTTT. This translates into CASSYSSEKLFF.

CDR3 DNA: TGTGCCAGCAGCCCCGGGACTAGCGGGGGCTTATCCTACGAGCAGTACTTC. Translating it yields CASSPGTSGGLSYEQYF. The rearrangement links TRBV7-8 to TRBJ2-7; 14 nucleotides agree with TRBD2. This CDR3 is 17 amino acids long. V was pared by 5 bases and J by 1 base, with 7 bases of the junction left unmatched. The germline V gene encodes CDR1 SGHVS and CDR2 FQNEAQ. The full variable domain, completed using reference TRBV7-8 and TRBJ2-7, is GAGVSQSPRYKVAKRGQDVALRCDPISGHVSLFWYQQALGQGPEFLTYFQNEAQLDKSGLPSDRFFAERPEGSVSTLKIQRTQQEDSAVYLCASSPGTSGGLSYEQYFGPGTRLTVT.

The CDR3 nucleotides read TGTGCCAGCAGCCCTCACCAATTGACCGGAATAGCCACTGAAGCTTTCTTT. This sequence encodes CASSPHQLTGIATEAFF. The chain combines TRBV4-2 with TRBJ1-1; D remains ambiguous. Germline CDR1 LGHNA, CDR2 YNFKEQ. This CDR3 spans 17 amino acids. Trimming left V 4 bases short and J 4 bases short, with 22 bases between.

CDR3 residues: CASSVATTGNTIYF. The CDR3 DNA sequence: TGTGCCAGCAGCGTAGCTACGACGGGAAACACCATATATTTT. The V and J genes are TRBV9 and TRBJ1-3; no clear D. Trimming removed 0 bases from V and 4 bases from J, with 8 bases in between. The germline gives CDR1 SGDLS, CDR2 YYNGEE. This CDR3 has 14 residues.

The CDR3 coding sequence is TGTGCCAGCAGGCTGGGTGGGGGGGGAGCTTTCTTT. It translates to CASRLGGGGAFF. The chain combines TRBV6-5 with TRBJ1-1, with D possibly TRBD1 on 5 matching bases. V was trimmed by 6 bases and J by 10 bases, leaving 15 bases between them. The V gene's germline CDR1 is MNHEY and CDR2 SVGAGI. CDR3 length: 12 residues.

CDR3 region: CASSEGGGLAATDTQYF. The CDR3 DNA is TGTGCCAGCAGTGAAGGAGGTGGACTAGCGGCCACAGATACGCAGTATTTT. The genes are TRBV2 and TRBJ2-3; 10 nucleotides align to TRBD2. The CDR3 runs 17 residues. Germline V gene lookup returns CDR1 SNHLY and CDR2 FYNNEI. J gave up 2 bases and V 1 base, and 6 bases lay outside the gene matches.

CDR3 in DNA: TGTGCCAGCAGCCTGGGACTTTATAGCAATCAGCCCCAGCATTTT. Translation gives CASSLGLYSNQPQHF. The chain joins TRBV7-2 to TRBJ1-5, with D possibly matching TRBD1 (5 bases). The CDR3 is 15 amino acids. CDR1 and CDR2 (germline): SGHTA, FQGNSA. V was clipped by 5 bases and J by 0 bases, with 11 bases between them.

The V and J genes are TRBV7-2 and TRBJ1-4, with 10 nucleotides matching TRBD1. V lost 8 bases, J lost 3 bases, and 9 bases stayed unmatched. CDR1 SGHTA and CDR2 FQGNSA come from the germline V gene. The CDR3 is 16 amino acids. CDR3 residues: CASAGTGVLANEKLFF. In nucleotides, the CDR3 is TGTGCCAGCGCCGGGACAGGGGTTTTGGCTAATGAAAAACTGTTTTTT.

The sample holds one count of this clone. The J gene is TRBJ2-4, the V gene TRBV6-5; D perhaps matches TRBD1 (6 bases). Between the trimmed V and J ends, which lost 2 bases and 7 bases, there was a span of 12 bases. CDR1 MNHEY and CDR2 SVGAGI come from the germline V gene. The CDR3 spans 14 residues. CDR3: CASSYDRNSNIQYF. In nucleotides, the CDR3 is TGTGCCAGCAGTTACGACAGGAATTCCAACATTCAGTACTTC.

The CDR3 is CASSRGIAGYNEQFF. CDR3 DNA: TGCGCCAGCAGCCGAGGGATAGCGGGGTACAATGAGCAGTTCTTC. The chain couples TRBV4-3 to TRBJ2-1, with 8 nucleotides matching TRBD2. Trimming removed 4 bases from V and 4 bases from J; junction bases left unmatched: 6. This CDR3 region has 15 residues. CDR1 and CDR2 from the germline V gene are LGHNA and YSLEER.

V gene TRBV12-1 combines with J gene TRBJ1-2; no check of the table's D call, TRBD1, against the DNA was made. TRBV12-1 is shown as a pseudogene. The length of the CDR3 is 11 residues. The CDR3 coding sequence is TGTGCCAGCAGCAACAGGGGAGGCTACACCTTC. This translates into CASSNRGGYTF.

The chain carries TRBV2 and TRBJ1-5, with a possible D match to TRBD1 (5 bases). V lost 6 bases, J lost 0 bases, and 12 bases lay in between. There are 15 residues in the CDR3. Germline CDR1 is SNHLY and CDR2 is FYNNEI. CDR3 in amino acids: CASSSGTDSNQPQHF. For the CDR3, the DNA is TGTGCCAGCAGCTCCGGGACGGATAGCAATCAGCCCCAGCATTTT. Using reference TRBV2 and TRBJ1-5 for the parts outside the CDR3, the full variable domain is EPEVTQTPSHQVTQMGQEVILRCVPISNHLYFYWYRQILGQKVEFLVSFYNNEISEKSEIFDDQFSVERPDGSNFTLKIRSTKLEDSAMYFCASSSGTDSNQPQHFGDGTRLSIL.

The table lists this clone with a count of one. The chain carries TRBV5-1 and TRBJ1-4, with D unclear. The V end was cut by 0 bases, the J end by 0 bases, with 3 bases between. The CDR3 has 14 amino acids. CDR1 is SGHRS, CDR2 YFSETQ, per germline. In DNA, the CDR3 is TGCGCCAGCAGCTTGGGGGCAACTAATGAAAAACTGTTTTTT. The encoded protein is CASSLGATNEKLFF.

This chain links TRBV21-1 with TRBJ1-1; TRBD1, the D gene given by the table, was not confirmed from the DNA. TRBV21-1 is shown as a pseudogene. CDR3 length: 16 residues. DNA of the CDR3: TGTGCCAGCAGCAAAAGGCCACAGTCCATGAACACTGAAGCTTTCTTT. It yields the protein CASSKRPQSMNTEAFF.

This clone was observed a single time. The CDR3 reads CASNPIPRETQYF. The DNA for the CDR3 is TGTGCCAGCAATCCCATTCCCAGGGAGACCCAGTACTTC. V is TRBV11-2 and J is TRBJ2-5; D gene unclear. Per germline, CDR1 SGHAT and CDR2 FQNNGV. Trimming left V 7 bases short and J 5 bases short, with 14 bases between. The CDR3 is 13 amino acids.

As DNA, the CDR3 is TGTGCCAGCAGGGTAGCGGGGGGGCGCACCGGGGAGCTGTTTTTT. Its protein product is CASRVAGGRTGELFF. V and J are TRBV28 and TRBJ2-2; 11 bases map to TRBD2. This CDR3 is built from 15 residues. Trimming took 6 bases from V and 4 from J; bases not matched to a gene: 4. Per germline, CDR1 MDHEN and CDR2 SYDVKM.

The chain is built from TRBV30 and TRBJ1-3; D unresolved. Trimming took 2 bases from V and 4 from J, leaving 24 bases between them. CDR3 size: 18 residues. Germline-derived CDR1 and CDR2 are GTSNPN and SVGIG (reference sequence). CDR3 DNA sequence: TGTGCCTGGAGTCTAATACATAACACGATCCCAACGGGAAACACCATATATTTT. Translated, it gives CAWSLIHNTIPTGNTIYF.

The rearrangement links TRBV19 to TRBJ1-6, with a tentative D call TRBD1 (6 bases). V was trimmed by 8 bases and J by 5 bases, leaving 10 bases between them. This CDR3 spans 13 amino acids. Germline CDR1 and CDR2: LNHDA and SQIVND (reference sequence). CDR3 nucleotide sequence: TGTGCCAGTCGGACAGCTCATAATTCACCCCTCCACTTT. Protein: CASRTAHNSPLHF.

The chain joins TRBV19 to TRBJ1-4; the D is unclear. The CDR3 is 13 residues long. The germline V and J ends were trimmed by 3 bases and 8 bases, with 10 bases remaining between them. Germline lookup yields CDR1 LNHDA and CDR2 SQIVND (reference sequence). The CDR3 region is CASSMFLGEKLFF. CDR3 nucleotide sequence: TGTGCCAGTAGTATGTTTTTAGGAGAAAAACTGTTTTTT.

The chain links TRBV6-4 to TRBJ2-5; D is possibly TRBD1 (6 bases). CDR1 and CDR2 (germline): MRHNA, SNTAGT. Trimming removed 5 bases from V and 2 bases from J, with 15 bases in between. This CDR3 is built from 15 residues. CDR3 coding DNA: TGTGCCAGCAGTCGGACAGAAGGGTCTCAAGAGACCCAGTACTTC. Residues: CASSRTEGSQETQYF.

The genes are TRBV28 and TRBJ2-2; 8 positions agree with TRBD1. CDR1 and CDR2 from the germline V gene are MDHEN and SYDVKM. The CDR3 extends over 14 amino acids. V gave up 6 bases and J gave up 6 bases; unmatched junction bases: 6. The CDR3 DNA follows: TGTGCCAGCAGCAAGGGGGACAGGTCCGGGGAGCTGTTTTTT. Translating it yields CASSKGDRSGELFF.

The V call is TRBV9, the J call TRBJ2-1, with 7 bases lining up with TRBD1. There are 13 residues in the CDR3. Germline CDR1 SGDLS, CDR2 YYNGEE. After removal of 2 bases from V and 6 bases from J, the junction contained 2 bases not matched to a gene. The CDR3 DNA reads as TGTGCCAGCAGCGTTTCAGGGGGCAATGAGCAGTTCTTC. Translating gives CASSVSGGNEQFF.

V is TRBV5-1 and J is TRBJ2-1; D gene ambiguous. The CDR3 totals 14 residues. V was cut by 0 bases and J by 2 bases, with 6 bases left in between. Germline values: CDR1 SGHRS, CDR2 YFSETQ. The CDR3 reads CASSLGSPYNEQFF. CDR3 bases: TGCGCCAGCAGCTTGGGAAGCCCCTACAATGAGCAGTTCTTC. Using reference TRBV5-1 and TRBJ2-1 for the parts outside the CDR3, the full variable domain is KAGVTQTPRYLIKTRGQQVTLSCSPISGHRSVSWYQQTPGQGLQFLFEYFSETQRNKGNFPGRFSGRQFSNSRSEMNVSTLELGDSALYLCASSLGSPYNEQFFGPGTRLTVL.

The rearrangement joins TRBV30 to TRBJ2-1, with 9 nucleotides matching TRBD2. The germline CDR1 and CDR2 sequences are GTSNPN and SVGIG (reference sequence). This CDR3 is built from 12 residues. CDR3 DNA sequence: TGTGCTTTGCGGGGGGGCCGGGACTCAGGGTTCTTC. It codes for CALRGGRDSGFF.

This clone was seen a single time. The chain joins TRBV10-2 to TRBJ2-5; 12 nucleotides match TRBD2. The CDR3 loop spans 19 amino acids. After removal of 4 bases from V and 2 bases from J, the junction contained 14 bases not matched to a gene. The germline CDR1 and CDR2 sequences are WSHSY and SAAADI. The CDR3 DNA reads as TGCGCCAGCAGTGCCCACCGGACTAGCGGGGCGCGGTTACAAGAGACCCAGTACTTC. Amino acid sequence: CASSAHRTSGARLQETQYF.

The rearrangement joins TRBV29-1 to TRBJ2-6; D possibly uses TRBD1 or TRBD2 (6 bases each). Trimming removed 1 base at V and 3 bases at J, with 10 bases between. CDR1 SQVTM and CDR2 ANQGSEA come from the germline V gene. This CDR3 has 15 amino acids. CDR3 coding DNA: TGCAGCGTTGAAGGGGGGGCTGTTGGGGCCAACGTCCTGACTTTC. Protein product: CSVEGGAVGANVLTF.

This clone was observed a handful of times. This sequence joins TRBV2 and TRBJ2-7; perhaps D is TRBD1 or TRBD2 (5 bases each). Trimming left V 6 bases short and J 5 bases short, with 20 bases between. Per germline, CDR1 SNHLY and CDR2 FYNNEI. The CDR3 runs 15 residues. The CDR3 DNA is TGTGCCAGCAGGCCGACCGGGACCTGGTCAGACGAGCAGTACTTC. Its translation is CASRPTGTWSDEQYF.

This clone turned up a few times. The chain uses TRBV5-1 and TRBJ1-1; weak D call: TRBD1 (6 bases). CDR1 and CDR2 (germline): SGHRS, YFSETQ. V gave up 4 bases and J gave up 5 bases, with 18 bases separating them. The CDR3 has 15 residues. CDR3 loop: CASSPMGAGETEAFF. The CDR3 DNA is TGCGCCAGCAGCCCCATGGGGGCAGGAGAGACTGAAGCTTTCTTT.

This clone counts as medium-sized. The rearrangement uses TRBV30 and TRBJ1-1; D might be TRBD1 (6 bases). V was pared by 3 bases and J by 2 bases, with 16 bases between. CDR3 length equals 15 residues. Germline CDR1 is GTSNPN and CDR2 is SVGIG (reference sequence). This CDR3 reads CAWRTGRQANTEAFF. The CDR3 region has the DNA TGTGCCTGGAGGACCGGGCGACAGGCAAACACTGAAGCTTTCTTT.